This T cell receptor beta chain was retrieved from a study of cytomegalovirus exposure and HLA in healthy donors. The CDR3 totals 14 residues. The trim removed 5 bases at V and 5 bases at J, leaving 2 bases unmatched. The germline gives CDR1 LNHDA, CDR2 SQIVND (reference sequence). The study ran its PCR with 60 Vbeta and 13 Jbeta primers. Only in-frame clones appear in the TCRdb table, and some are missing; sequencing was by immunoSEQ multiplex PCR. The listing contains 100,000 to 150,000 clones. Sequencing input: PBMCs. The V call is TRBV19, the J call TRBJ1-6; the match to TRBD1 covers 8 bases. The TCR sequence derives from a woman aged 40 to 50 in good health and CMV-seronegative. CDR3 bases: TGTGCCAGTAGTGGGGGACAGGATAATTCACCCCTCCACTTT. Protein product: CASSGGQDNSPLHF.